The sample holds many counts of the clone carrying this T cell receptor (beta chain). Its matching antigen is unknown. TCR beta CDR3 regions were amplified from RNA transcripts. The HTBI primer set served for first-round RT-PCR of the TCR CDR3. TCRdb passed the multiplex PCR reads through MiXCR, listing each CDR3 protein once. The table records under 250,000 distinct CDR3 sequences, approximately 23% of them present only once. In germline, CDR1 is LNHDA, CDR2 SQIVND (reference sequence). The CDR3 totals 12 residues. Trimming took off 9 bases at V and 9 bases at J, with 15 bases between the two ends. Uncontrolled infections, other autoimmune diseases, pregnancy or lactation led to exclusion of patients. The data derive from a study of T cells in Graves' hyperthyroidism and ophthalmopathy. At the level of the study: Before any treatment, at initial diagnosis, peripheral blood was collected.

The study, taken as a whole, reports: The model identified upcoming ophthalmopathy a median approximately six months ahead of onset. Most thyroid clonotypes with frequency above 0.001 were detected in blood.

This TCR came from a woman aged 40 to 50 with Graves' ophthalmopathy. The specimen was blood. The chain employs TRBV19 and TRBJ1-3; D uncertain. CDR3 region: CASNPSAGTIYF. Written as DNA, the CDR3 is TGTGCCAGCAACCCTTCTGCGGGCACCATATATTTT. Together with reference TRBV19 and TRBJ1-3, the CDR3 gives the full variable domain: DGGITQSPKYLFRKEGQNVTLSCEQNLNHDAMYWYRQDPGQGLRLIYYSQIVNDFQKGDIAEGYSVSREKKESFPLTVTSAQKNPTAFYLCASNPSAGTIYFGEGSWLTVV.